This is a list of T cell receptor beta chains from one sample in a study of long-term antiretroviral therapy in people with HIV. Assay used: immunoSEQ multiplex PCR; TCRdb lists only in-frame clones, some missing. The data hold tens of thousands of clones, with about 76% observed a single time. Source: unsorted PBMCs, taken 1.9 years after starting antiretroviral therapy. All receptors derive from a man between 18 and 29 years old with HIV. CDR3s include the opening cysteine and the closing phenylalanine or tryptophan. A D gene is named only where the DNA matches it firmly. A row's size may be missing; if present it is once, few, many or a size class.

v_gene	d_gene	j_gene	abundance	CDR3nt	CDR3aa
TRBV9	NA	TRBJ2-7	once	TGTGCCAGCAGCGTGACCGACGAAAGATACGAGCAGTACTTC	CASSVTDERYEQYF
TRBV7-8	NA	TRBJ1-3	NA	TGTGCCAGCAGCTTCCAGCCGGGAGGCTCTGGAAACACCATATATTTT	CASSFQPGGSGNTIYF
TRBV9	NA	TRBJ1-6	NA	TGTGCCAGCAGCGTAGATGGGGGGGCAACCCTCCACTTT	CASSVDGGATLHF
TRBV5-4	NA	TRBJ2-2	NA	TGTGCCAGCAGCTTGACGCAGAACACCGGGGAGCTGTTTTTT	CASSLTQNTGELFF
TRBV25-1	TRBD1	TRBJ2-6	NA	TGTGCCAGCGAGGGACAGCCGGCCTCTGGGGCCAACGTCCTGACTTTC	CASEGQPASGANVLTF
TRBV9	NA	TRBJ1-3	NA	TGTGCCAGCAGCTCCCTAGCAGGGGCACCTGGAAACACCATATATTTT	CASSSLAGAPGNTIYF
TRBV7-2	NA	TRBJ1-2	NA	TGTGCCAGCAGCTTAGGATCACTAGGTCTCTATGGCTACACCTTC	CASSLGSLGLYGYTF
TRBV10-3	NA	TRBJ1-5	NA	TGTGCCATCAGTGAGACCGGGGGTTTAGGTCAGCCCCAGCATTTT	CAISETGGLGQPQHF
TRBV27	TRBD1	TRBJ1-4	once	TGTGCCAGCAGTTTATGGCAGGGGGATGAAAAACTGTTTTTT	CASSLWQGDEKLFF
TRBV18	TRBD1	TRBJ2-2	NA	TGTGCCAGCTCACCTCGCGGCCAAGACAGGGTCGGCGGGGAGCTGTTTTTT	CASSPRGQDRVGGELFF
TRBV6-6	NA	TRBJ2-2	NA	TGTGCCAGCAGTTACCTAACAAGTGGCCGGGAGCTGTTTTTT	CASSYLTSGRELFF
TRBV5-6	TRBD1	TRBJ2-3	NA	TGTGCCAGCAGCTTCTTGGACAGGGGGACGTCAGATACGCAGTATTTT	CASSFLDRGTSDTQYF
TRBV25-1	NA	TRBJ1-2	few	TGTGCCAGCAGTGACCCGGGGGGGTATGGCTACACCTTC	CASSDPGGYGYTF
TRBV6-1	NA	TRBJ1-4	once	TGTGCCACCCGGCAGGTGGGAGAAAAACTGTTTTTT	CATRQVGEKLFF
TRBV10-3	NA	TRBJ1-2	once	TGTGCCATCAGTGCGAGGGACTATGGCTACACCTTC	CAISARDYGYTF
TRBV6-1	NA	TRBJ2-2	NA	TGTGCCAGCAGTGAATCTCAGTACAGCTGGTACGCCGGGGAGCTGTTTTTT	CASSESQYSWYAGELFF
TRBV28	NA	TRBJ2-3	NA	TGTGCCAGCAGTCCCTGGGGGGTGGCTGATACGCAGTATTTT	CASSPWGVADTQYF
TRBV19	NA	TRBJ1-5	NA	TGTGCCAGTAGTATATTGGGCGGCAATCAGCCCCAGCATTTT	CASSILGGNQPQHF
TRBV2	NA	TRBJ2-1	few	TGTGCCAGGCGATCCTCGGGCTACAATGAGCAGTTCTTC	CARRSSGYNEQFF
TRBV7-9	NA	TRBJ2-2	NA	TGTGCCAGCAGCCAGAAGGGGCCACTGGGCAGGGAGCTGTTTTTT	CASSQKGPLGRELFF
TRBV9	NA	TRBJ2-6	NA	TGTGCCAGCAGCGTAAGTCGAGGCTTGGATAAATCTGGGGCCAACGTCCTGACTTTC	CASSVSRGLDKSGANVLTF
TRBV6-1	NA	TRBJ1-6	NA	TGTGCCAGCAGGCCCGACGGAAGTAATTCACCCCTCCACTTT	CASRPDGSNSPLHF
TRBV2	NA	TRBJ2-7	NA	TGTGCCAGCAGGAGACAACTAGCCCCCTCCGAGCAGTACTTC	CASRRQLAPSEQYF
TRBV5-1	TRBD1	TRBJ2-5	NA	TGCGCCAGCCGGACAGGGTTCCAAGAGACCCAGTACTTC	CASRTGFQETQYF
TRBV5-4	NA	TRBJ2-3	NA	TGTGCCAGCAGCTTTTCTACCCCAGGCACAGATACGCAGTATTTT	CASSFSTPGTDTQYF
TRBV28	NA	TRBJ1-1	few	TGTGCCAGCAGTTTGAAGGCAGGGGAAGCTTTCTTT	CASSLKAGEAFF
TRBV4-1	TRBD2	TRBJ2-5	NA	TGCGCCAGCAGCTGGACTAGCGGGGGGGGGACCCAAGAGACCCAGTACTTC	CASSWTSGGGTQETQYF
TRBV10-3	NA	TRBJ1-1	once	TGTGCCATCAGTGAACCGGGGATGAACACTGAAGCTTTCTTT	CAISEPGMNTEAFF
TRBV5-5	NA	TRBJ1-5	NA	TGTGCCAGCAGCTTGGAAGGGTTGGGACAGCCCCAGCATTTT	CASSLEGLGQPQHF